Following are 15 T cell receptor beta chains from one sample sequenced in a study of T cells after yellow fever vaccination. TCRdb itself ran the 5' RACE reads through MiXCR, one entry per CDR3 protein. Of roughly 32,000 distinct CDR3 sequences listed, more than 9% are singletons. The source material was PBMCs, either bulk or a sorted T-cell subset (CD4+, CD8+, memory, or dextramer-sorted; not recorded which), sampled less than 16 days after the first yellow fever vaccination. The receptors derive from a man between 18 and 29 years old who received the YFV17D yellow fever vaccine.

In its sample, this clonotype was seen many times. The chain combines TRBV11-2 with TRBJ2-3; D remains unclear. This CDR3 spans 15 amino acids. Germline values: CDR1 SGHAT, CDR2 FQNNGV. V lost 3 bases and J 4 bases, leaving 14 bases between the germline ends. The CDR3 DNA is TGTGCCAGCAGCTTTAACTGGGATAAAGCAGATACGCAGTATTTT. Translated: CASSFNWDKADTQYF.

This clonotype was observed many times. This chain links TRBV3-1 with TRBJ1-5, with unresolved D. Looked up from germline, CDR1 is LGHDT and CDR2 is YNNKEL (reference sequence). The CDR3 is made up of 15 amino acids. Between the trimmed V and J ends, which lost 1 base and 4 bases, there was a span of 11 bases. The CDR3 is CASSQGAQMNQPQHF. The CDR3 DNA reads as TGTGCCAGCAGCCAAGGGGCACAGATGAATCAGCCCCAGCATTTT.

This clonotype was found many times. The chain employs TRBV7-7 and TRBJ2-5; maybe TRBD1 (6 bases). The CDR3 extends over 14 amino acids. V lost 3 bases and J 7 bases, leaving 15 bases between the germline ends. The germline V gene has CDR1 SSHAT and CDR2 FNYEAQ (reference sequence). The CDR3 nucleotides are TGTGCCAGCAGCTTCGGACAGCCTGGCGGGACCCAGTACTTC. This translates into CASSFGQPGGTQYF.

This clonotype was seen at least ten times. The rearrangement joins TRBV10-3 to TRBJ2-5; weak D call: TRBD2 (6 bases). V lost 6 bases, J lost 7 bases, and 15 bases lay in between. In germline, CDR1 is ENHRY, CDR2 SYGVKD. This CDR3 is 13 amino acids long. CDR3 sequence: CAIRGTPWGTQYF. The DNA of the CDR3 is TGTGCCATCAGGGGGACTCCGTGGGGGACCCAGTACTTC.

This clonotype was picked up many times. This rearrangement joins TRBV10-1 to TRBJ2-1; D is perhaps TRBD2 (7 bases). CDR1 and CDR2 from the germline V gene are WNHNN and SYGVQD (reference sequence). CDR3 length: 13 residues. The ends were cut back, 4 bases at V and 5 bases at J, with 9 bases in the middle. The CDR3: CASSGGGNNEQFF. CDR3 DNA sequence: TGCGCCAGCAGTGGCGGGGGCAACAATGAGCAGTTCTTC.

This clonotype has ten or more counts. The chain joins TRBV10-3 to TRBJ2-3, with 10 bases fitting TRBD2. Germline trimming cut 6 bases from V and 5 bases from J; bases unmatched to any gene: 8. The CDR3 has 15 residues. Looked up from germline, CDR1 is ENHRY and CDR2 is SYGVKD. The CDR3, as DNA: TGTGCCATCAGGGAACTAGCGGGGCGGGGAGATACGCAGTATTTT. This encodes CAIRELAGRGDTQYF.

This clonotype was seen a handful of times. CDR3: CASSLVSQETQYF. DNA for the CDR3: TGTGCCAGCAGCTTGGTCTCTCAAGAGACCCAGTACTTC. The chain joins TRBV5-4 to TRBJ2-5; D unclear. Germline V gives CDR1 SGHNT, CDR2 YYREEE (reference sequence). The CDR3 loop spans 13 amino acids. The V gene lost 0 bases and the J gene lost 2 bases, with 5 bases spanning the gap.

This clonotype was found many times. The V call is TRBV12-3 or TRBV12-4, the J call TRBJ2-7; 7 positions agree with TRBD2. There are 14 residues in the CDR3. The V segment lost 1 base and the J segment 1 base; nucleotides outside the gene matches: 1. CDR3 in DNA: TGTGCCAGCAGTTTAGGGGGGGGATCCTACGAGCAGTACGTC. Protein: CASSLGGGSYEQYV.

This clonotype was observed at least ten times. The chain links TRBV7-9 to TRBJ2-1; D might be TRBD1 (5 bases). The V gene lost 3 bases and the J gene lost 2 bases, with 11 bases spanning the gap. This CDR3 contains 15 residues. CDR1 is SEHNR and CDR2 is FQNEAQ in the germline V gene (reference sequence). The CDR3 bases are TGTGCCAGCAGCTTGATGACAGTTACCTACAATGAGCAGTTCTTC. Residues: CASSLMTVTYNEQFF.

This clonotype was recorded many times. This chain links TRBV11-2 with TRBJ2-1; 10 bases fit TRBD2. The CDR3 totals 14 residues. The V and J ends lost 5 bases and 8 bases, in that order; junction bases with no gene match: 6. Germline CDR1 is SGHAT and CDR2 is FQNNGV. CDR3 DNA: TGTGCCAGCAGCGACAGCGGGGGGGCCCATGAGCAGTTCTTC. Its translation is CASSDSGGAHEQFF. The entire variable domain, with the rest obtained from reference TRBV11-2 and TRBJ2-1, is as follows: EAGVAQSPRYKIIEKRQSVAFWCNPISGHATLYWYQQILGQGPKLLIQFQNNGVVDDSQLPKDRFSAERLKGVDSTLKIQPAKLEDSAVYLCASSDSGGAHEQFFGPGTRLTVL.

This clonotype has at least ten counts. The rearrangement uses TRBV5-1 and TRBJ2-3; no reliable D call. The V end lost 2 bases, the J end lost 5 bases, and 9 bases lay between the germline ends. The germline V gene encodes CDR1 SGHRS and CDR2 YFSETQ. The CDR3 extends over 13 amino acids. CDR3 sequence reads: CASSFDPGDTQYF. CDR3 nucleotides: TGCGCCAGCAGCTTTGACCCCGGAGATACGCAGTATTTT.

This clonotype was recorded many times. This chain links TRBV7-8 with TRBJ1-5; 10 bases align to TRBD1. The V gene end was trimmed by 5 bases and the J gene end by 3 bases; junction bases not matched to a gene: 4. Germline V gene lookup returns CDR1 SGHVS and CDR2 FQNEAQ. This CDR3 region has 15 residues. In nucleotides, the CDR3 is TGTGCCAGCAGCCCAGGGACAGGGGCCAATCAGCCCCAGCATTTT. Its translation: CASSPGTGANQPQHF.

This clonotype showed up many times. The rearrangement uses TRBV6-2 or TRBV6-3 and TRBJ1-1; D not certain. Trimming shortened V by 7 bases and J by 3 bases, and 15 bases separated the two germline ends. The CDR3 is 14 amino acids. CDR1 MNHEY and CDR2 SVGEGT come from the germline V gene. CDR3 DNA sequence: TGTGCCAGCATTGGCCCCGCCGGATACACTGAAGCTTTCTTT. Encoded protein: CASIGPAGYTEAFF.

This clonotype was picked up many times. The chain uses TRBV5-1 and TRBJ2-1, with a possible D match to TRBD2 (6 bases). The ends were cut back, 7 bases at V and 0 bases at J, with 14 bases in the middle. This CDR3 comprises 15 residues. The V gene's germline CDR1 is SGHRS and CDR2 YFSETQ. The CDR3 DNA reads TGCGCCAGCTCCTTAGCGGTCCTCTCCTACAATGAGCAGTTCTTC. Translated: CASSLAVLSYNEQFF.

The table lists this clonotype with many counts. This chain uses TRBV6-5 with TRBJ2-1; D call uncertain. The V end lost 4 bases, the J end lost 1 base, and 5 bases lay between the germline ends. Germline V gene lookup returns CDR1 MNHEY and CDR2 SVGAGI. The CDR3 totals 13 residues. CDR3 sequence (DNA): TGTGCCAGCAGTTCAGGTTCCTACAATGAGCAGTTCTTC. Translating gives CASSSGSYNEQFF.